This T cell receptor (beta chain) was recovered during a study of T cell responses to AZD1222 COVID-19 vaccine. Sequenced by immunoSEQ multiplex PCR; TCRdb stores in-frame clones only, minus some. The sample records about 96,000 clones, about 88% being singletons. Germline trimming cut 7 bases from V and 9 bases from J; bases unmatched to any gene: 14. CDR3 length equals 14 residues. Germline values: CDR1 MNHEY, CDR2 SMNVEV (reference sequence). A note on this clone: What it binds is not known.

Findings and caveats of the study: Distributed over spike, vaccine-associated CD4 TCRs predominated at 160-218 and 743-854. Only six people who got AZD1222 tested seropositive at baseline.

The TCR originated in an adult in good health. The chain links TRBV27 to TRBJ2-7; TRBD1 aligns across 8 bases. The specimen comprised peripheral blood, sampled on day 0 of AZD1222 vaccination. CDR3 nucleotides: TGTGCCAGCATAGCAATAGGACAGGGCCCAAGGCAGTACTTC. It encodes CASIAIGQGPRQYF.